This entry is about one T cell receptor beta chain. The data were produced by immunoSEQ multiplex PCR, yet TCRdb's version contains in-frame clones alone and is incomplete. The table has around 61,000 clones, 97% seen once. The CDR3 covers 15 residues. Per the germline V gene, CDR1 is LGHNA and CDR2 is YNFKEQ. Trimming cost V 1 base and J 5 bases, with 14 bases left between them. These data originate in a study of technical replicates of blood from four donors. The sequencing sample was made of T cells isolated from PBMCs. This TCR was recovered from a human donor in good health. The V gene is TRBV4-2, the J gene TRBJ1-1, with D possibly TRBD1 on 6 matching bases. The CDR3 nucleotides read TGTGCCAGCAGCCAAGTTTTACAGGGAAGGACTGAAGCTTTCTTT. Residues: CASSQVLQGRTEAFF.